This T cell receptor beta chain emerged from a study of cytomegalovirus exposure and HLA in healthy donors. Regarding the study as a whole: The availability of immune exposure information extended only to CMV serostatus.

Primers for the PCR totalled 60 Vbeta and 13 Jbeta. Sequencing used immunoSEQ multiplex PCR; TCRdb keeps in-frame clones, though not all of them. The sample consists of about 120,000 clones, over 9.5% of them appearing once. This clone turned up a few times. Its antigen remains unidentified. The CDR3 covers 13 residues. CDR1 and CDR2 (germline): MNHNS, SASEGT. Trimming removed 3 bases at V and 2 bases at J, with 7 bases between. The source material was PBMCs. This TCR was sampled from a woman in her late teens or twenties in good health and CMV-seropositive. This chain links TRBV6-1 with TRBJ2-5; the D is unclear. CDR3 in amino acids: CASSDWRQETQYF. The CDR3 DNA reads as TGTGCCAGCAGTGATTGGAGACAAGAGACCCAGTACTTC.